This TCR beta chain was retrieved from a study of radiation and T cells in renal cell carcinoma. Study conclusions and caveats: From baseline, blood top tumor clonotypes peaked at 2 weeks post-radiation.

The table came from immunoSEQ multiplex PCR; TCRdb's copy has only in-frame clones and leaves some out. The sample includes approximately 43,000 clones, roughly four fifths of them seen just once. As regards this clone: Its target is not known.

Sample time point: blood 4 weeks post-SBRT, at nephrectomy. Regarding treatment: 15 Gy SBRT to primary tumor, nephrectomy 4 weeks later. Nephrectomy followed 15 Gy stereotactic body radiation by 4 weeks. Blood was sampled at baseline, 2 weeks and 4 weeks after SBRT. V was pared by 5 bases and J by 1 base, with 9 bases of the junction left unmatched. The CDR3 covers 18 residues. The germline V gene encodes CDR1 MNHGY and CDR2 SAAAGT. The gene calls are TRBV6-8 and TRBJ1-5, with 12 bases identical to TRBD1. The sequence was collected from a woman in her 70s with renal cell carcinoma. This material consisted of blood, taken from a patient whose treatment included radiotherapy and nephrectomy. Here the CDR3 reads CASSQIPGQGASNQPQHF. For the CDR3, the DNA is TGTGCCAGCAGTCAGATACCGGGACAGGGGGCGAGCAATCAGCCCCAGCATTTT.